The text below deals with one TCR beta chain. Its recognized antigen is unknown. Per-base quality was not reported, and no clone a single base away is much larger than it. This record belongs to a study of beta chain features in type 1 diabetes listed by TCRdb under 2018. About the full investigation: No differences in mean age, gender distribution, total cell number or subset yield were found between patients and healthy donors. Regulatory and stem cell-like memory subsets were isolated from only 8 patients and roughly eight healthy donors, whereas naive and central memory subsets came from all 30 or so donors. A total of over 95,000,000 sorted cells were examined across all samples, and RNA yield correlated strongly with the number of cells per subset. The study compared TCRB repertoires of sorted circulating CD4+ T cell subsets between recently diagnosed type 1 diabetes patients and matched healthy donors.

From each donor, a single peripheral blood sample of 90 to 150 mL on average was drawn into heparinised tubes. Using a panel that included CD45RO, CCR7, CD25, CD127, CD95 and CD27, naive, central memory, regulatory and stem cell-like memory CD4+ T cells were sorted on a BD FACSAria II. A purity above 98% was achieved for all sorted populations. Right away, PBMCs were isolated by Lymphoprep density gradient centrifugation and were stained directly, with no culture step. To minimize batch effects, samples were stained and sorted in pairs, one healthy donor with one patient per experiment. The entire amount of isolated RNA was reverse transcribed using the High Capacity cDNA Reverse Transcription Kit, so the sequenced TCRB transcripts were expressed ones. Deep immunoSEQ sequencing was performed on naive, central memory and regulatory T cell samples, with an average of around 3.5 million total reads per sample. Sorted cells were lysed in RLT buffer, and RNA was extracted using DNase-treated RNeasy Micro or Mini kits according to cell number. Each cell subset was processed separately to prevent cross-contamination, with patient and healthy donor samples processed together. The immunoSEQ multiplex PCR was used to amplify TCRB sequences from cDNA, generating 87-bp fragments that spanned the CDR3 region. Sequencing of the amplicons was done on the Illumina HiSeq platform. The paper's processing steps were these. PCR bias was computationally corrected using synthetic template baselines, reads within Hamming distance 2 were collapsed, and singletons that could not be merged were discarded. Reads were aligned against IMGT so that V, D and J genes, CDR3 length and insertions or deletions at six rearrangement sites could be assigned. Within each subset, clonotype counts were normalized to sorted cell number, and only after that were true diversity and Gini coefficients computed with the tcR R package. The overlap coefficient, calculated on TCRB nucleotide sequences, was used to measure repertoire sharing. Out-of-frame TCRB sequences from naive cells were analyzed to stand in for the pre-selection repertoire. Imported from immuneACCESS, the table was reduced by TCRdb to in-frame sequences with V and J called. These copies leave out some clones; in studies compared against another copy, an unresolved V gene accounts for under half, and the cause of the remainder is not known. For V, J and clone size, that table is used; D and trimming come from the DNA. The sample includes 620,000 or so clones, with roughly 15% observed a single time. Approximately 0.087% of the sample goes to the ten largest clones.

The CDR3 measures 12 amino acids from cysteine to phenylalanine. This entry keeps only the CDR3 DNA: 36 bases, framed from base 1. CDR1 and CDR2 were assigned from the germline V gene as SGHRS and YFSETQ. V is clipped by 3 bases and J by 2 bases, and the sequence between their germline boundaries is 6 bases long. What the work shows at the level of the full study, not this receptor alone: A moderate but significant shortening of TCRB CDR3 length was observed in type 1 diabetes patients in all four CD4+ subsets. At VDJ recombination sites, type 1 diabetes patients had fewer insertions and more deleted nucleotides, which implies abnormalities in thymic rearrangement. Shorter templates might have been favored by PCR, but patient and control samples were amplified and corrected together, so both groups would have been affected equally by any skew. The naive, central memory and regulatory TCRB repertoires appeared to resemble one another more closely among patients than among healthy donors. Because small numbers of individuals were included in the HLA sub-analyses, any influence of HLA type on TCRB rearrangement was left unresolved. Because cDNA was sequenced instead of genomic DNA, highly expressing activated cells could be over-represented, though the groups showed no difference in activation or CD3 levels.

The sample taken for sequencing was naive CD4+ T cells from blood. The sample's cell subset or site, from its label and the paper: true naive CD4+ T cells. The chain links TRBV5-1 with TRBJ2-7, with no reliable assignment of the D segment. The receptor comes from a man younger than 30 in good health. The CDR3 amino acid sequence is: CASSSEPYEQYF. The DNA reads TGCGCCAGCAGCTCGGAACCCTACGAGCAGTACTTC. The reference TRBV5-1 and TRBJ2-7 proteins fill in what lies around the CDR3, so the full variable domain reads KAGVTQTPRYLIKTRGQQVTLSCSPISGHRSVSWYQQTPGQGLQFLFEYFSETQRNKGNFPGRFSGRQFSNSRSEMNVSTLELGDSALYLCASSSEPYEQYFGPGTRLTVT.